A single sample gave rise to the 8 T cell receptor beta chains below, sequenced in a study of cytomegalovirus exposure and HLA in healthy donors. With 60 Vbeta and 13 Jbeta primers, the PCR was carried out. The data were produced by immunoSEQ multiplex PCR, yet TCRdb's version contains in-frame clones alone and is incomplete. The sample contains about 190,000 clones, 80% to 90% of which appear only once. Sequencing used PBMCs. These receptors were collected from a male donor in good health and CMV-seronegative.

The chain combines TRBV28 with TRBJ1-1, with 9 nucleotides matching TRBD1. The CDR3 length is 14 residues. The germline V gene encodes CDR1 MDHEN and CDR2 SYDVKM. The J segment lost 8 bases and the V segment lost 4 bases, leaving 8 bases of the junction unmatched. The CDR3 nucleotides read TGTGCCAGCAGTTCCAGGGGGACAGGGAGCGAAGCTTTCTTT. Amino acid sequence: CASSSRGTGSEAFF. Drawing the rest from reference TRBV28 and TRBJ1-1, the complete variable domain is DVKVTQSSRYLVKRTGEKVFLECVQDMDHENMFWYRQDPGLGLRLIYFSYDVKMKEKGDIPEGYSVSREKKERFSLILESASTNQTSMYLCASSSRGTGSEAFFGQGTRLTVV.

Here the CDR3 reads CASSPSSGLAAYNEQFF. The CDR3 region has the DNA TGTGCCAGCAGCCCCAGCTCGGGACTAGCGGCATATAATGAGCAGTTCTTC. The genes are TRBV7-8 and TRBJ2-1, with 11 bases identical to TRBD2. This CDR3 has 17 residues. The trim removed 5 bases at V and 7 bases at J, leaving 13 bases unmatched. Per germline, CDR1 SGHVS and CDR2 FQNEAQ.

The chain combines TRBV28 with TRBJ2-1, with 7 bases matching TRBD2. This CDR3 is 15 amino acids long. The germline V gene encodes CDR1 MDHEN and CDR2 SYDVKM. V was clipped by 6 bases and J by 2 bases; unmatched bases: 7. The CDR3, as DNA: TGTGCCAGCAGCCGGCCCGGGAGGACCTACAATGAGCAGTTCTTC. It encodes CASSRPGRTYNEQFF.

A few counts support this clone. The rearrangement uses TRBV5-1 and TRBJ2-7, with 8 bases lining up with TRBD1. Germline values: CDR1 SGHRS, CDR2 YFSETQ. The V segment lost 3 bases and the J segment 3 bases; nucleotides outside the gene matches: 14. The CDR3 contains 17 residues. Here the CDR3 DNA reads TGCGCCAGCAGCTCTCCCGGGACAGGACTGGCTAACTACGAGCAGTACTTC. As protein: CASSSPGTGLANYEQYF.

CDR3 residues: CASSLRTGEDVVLSTEAFF. The CDR3 coding sequence is TGCGCCAGCAGCTTGCGGACAGGGGAGGACGTTGTCCTCTCCACTGAAGCTTTCTTT. J is TRBJ1-1 and V is TRBV5-1; 9 bases fit TRBD1. Germline CDR1 SGHRS, CDR2 YFSETQ. After removal of 1 base from V and 4 bases from J, the junction contained 17 bases not matched to a gene. The CDR3 length is 19 residues.

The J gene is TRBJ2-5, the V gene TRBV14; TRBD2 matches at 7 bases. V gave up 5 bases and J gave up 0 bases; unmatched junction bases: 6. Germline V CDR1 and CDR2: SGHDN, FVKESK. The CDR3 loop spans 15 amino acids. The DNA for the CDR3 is TGTGCCAGCAGCTTGCCCGGGACTAACCAAGAGACCCAGTACTTC. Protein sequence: CASSLPGTNQETQYF.

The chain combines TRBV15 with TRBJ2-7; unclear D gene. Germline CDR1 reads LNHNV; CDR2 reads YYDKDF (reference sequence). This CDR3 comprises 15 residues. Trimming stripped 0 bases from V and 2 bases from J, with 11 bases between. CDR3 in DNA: TGTGCCACCAGCAGAGAGGCAGTGGTTGCCTACGAGCAGTACTTC. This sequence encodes CATSREAVVAYEQYF.

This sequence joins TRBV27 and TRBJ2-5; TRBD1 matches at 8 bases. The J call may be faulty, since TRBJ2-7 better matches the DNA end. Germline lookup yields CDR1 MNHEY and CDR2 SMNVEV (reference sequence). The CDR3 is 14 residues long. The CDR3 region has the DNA TGTGCCAGCAGTCAGACAGGGGCGGTGGGCGAGCAGTACTTC. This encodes CASSQTGAVGEQYF.